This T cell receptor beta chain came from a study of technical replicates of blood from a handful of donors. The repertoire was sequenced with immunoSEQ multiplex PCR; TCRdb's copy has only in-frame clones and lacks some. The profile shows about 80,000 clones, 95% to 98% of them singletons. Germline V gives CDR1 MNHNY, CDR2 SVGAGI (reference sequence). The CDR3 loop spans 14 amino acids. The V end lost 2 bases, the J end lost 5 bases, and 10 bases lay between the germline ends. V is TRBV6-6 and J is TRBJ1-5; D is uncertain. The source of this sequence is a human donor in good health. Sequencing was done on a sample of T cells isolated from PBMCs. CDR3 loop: CASSYAGPDQPQHF. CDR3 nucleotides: TGTGCCAGCAGTTACGCGGGTCCAGATCAGCCCCAGCATTTT.